This T cell receptor (beta chain) was recovered during a study of T cell responses to AZD1222 COVID-19 vaccine. This CDR3 spans 14 amino acids. Trimming cost V 3 bases and J 0 bases, with 9 bases left between them. CDR1 is MDHEN, CDR2 SYDVKM, per germline. Sequencing was performed with immunoSEQ multiplex PCR; in TCRdb, only in-frame clones are kept and a portion is missing. The sample includes 83,000 or so clones, about 82% of them seen just once. This TCR was sampled from an adult in good health. Sequencing was performed on peripheral blood, taken on day 0 of AZD1222 vaccination. This chain links TRBV28 with TRBJ2-7; a possible D gene is TRBD2 (5 bases). The CDR3 loop is CASSFFGSSYEQYF. The CDR3 nucleotides read TGTGCCAGCAGTTTTTTTGGGAGCTCCTACGAGCAGTACTTC.